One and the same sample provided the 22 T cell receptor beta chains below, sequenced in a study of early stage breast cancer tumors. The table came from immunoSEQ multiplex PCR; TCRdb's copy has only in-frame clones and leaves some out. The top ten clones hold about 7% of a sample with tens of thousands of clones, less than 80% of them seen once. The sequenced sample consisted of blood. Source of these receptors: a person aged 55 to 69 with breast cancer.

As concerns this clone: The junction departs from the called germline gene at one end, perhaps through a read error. CDR3 in amino acids: CAISESDSSRGDF. CDR3 DNA sequence: TGTGCCATCAGTGAGTCCGACTCCTCGAGGGGGGACTTT. This sequence joins TRBV10-3 and TRBJ1-1, with D possibly matching TRBD1 (6 bases). This CDR3 contains 13 residues. Per the germline V gene, CDR1 is ENHRY and CDR2 is SYGVKD.

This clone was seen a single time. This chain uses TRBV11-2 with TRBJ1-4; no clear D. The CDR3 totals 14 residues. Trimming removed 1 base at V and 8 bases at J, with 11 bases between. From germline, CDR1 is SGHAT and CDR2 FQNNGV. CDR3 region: CASSLAGRPEKLFF. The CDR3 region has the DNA TGTGCCAGCAGCTTAGCCGGACGTCCAGAAAAACTGTTTTTT. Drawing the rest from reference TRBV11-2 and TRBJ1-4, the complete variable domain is EAGVAQSPRYKIIEKRQSVAFWCNPISGHATLYWYQQILGQGPKLLIQFQNNGVVDDSQLPKDRFSAERLKGVDSTLKIQPAKLEDSAVYLCASSLAGRPEKLFFGSGTQLSVL.

The CDR3 DNA reads TGCGCCAGCAGCTTGTTAGGGGGCCGGGATCAGCCCCAGCATTTT. Encoded protein: CASSLLGGRDQPQHF. The chain has TRBV5-1 and TRBJ1-5, with 7 bases lining up with TRBD1. The length of the CDR3 is 15 residues. Trimming at V came to 1 base and at J to 5 bases, leaving 6 bases not matched to a gene. Germline V CDR1 and CDR2: SGHRS, YFSETQ. The entire variable domain, with the rest obtained from reference TRBV5-1 and TRBJ1-5, is as follows: KAGVTQTPRYLIKTRGQQVTLSCSPISGHRSVSWYQQTPGQGLQFLFEYFSETQRNKGNFPGRFSGRQFSNSRSEMNVSTLELGDSALYLCASSLLGGRDQPQHFGDGTRLSIL.

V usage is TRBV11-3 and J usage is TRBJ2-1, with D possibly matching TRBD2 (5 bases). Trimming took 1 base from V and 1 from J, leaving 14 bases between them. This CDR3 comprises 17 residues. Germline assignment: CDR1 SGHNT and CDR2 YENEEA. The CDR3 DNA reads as TGTGCCAGCAGCTTAGGGTTAGCGTTCGGGTCCTACAATGAGCAGTTCTTC. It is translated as CASSLGLAFGSYNEQFF.

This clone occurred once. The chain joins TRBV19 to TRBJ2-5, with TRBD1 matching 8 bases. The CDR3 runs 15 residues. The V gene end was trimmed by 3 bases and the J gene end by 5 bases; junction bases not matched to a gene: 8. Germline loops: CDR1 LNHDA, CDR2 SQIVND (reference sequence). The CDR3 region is CASSIAGGEWETQYF. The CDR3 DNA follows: TGTGCCAGTAGTATTGCAGGGGGCGAATGGGAGACCCAGTACTTC.

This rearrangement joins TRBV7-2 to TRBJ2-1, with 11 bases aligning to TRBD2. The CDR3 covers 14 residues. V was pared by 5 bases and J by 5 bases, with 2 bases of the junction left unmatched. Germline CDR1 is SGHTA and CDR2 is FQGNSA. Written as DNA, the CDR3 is TGTGCCAGCAGCAGACTAGCGGGGAACAATGAGCAGTTCTTC. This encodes CASSRLAGNNEQFF. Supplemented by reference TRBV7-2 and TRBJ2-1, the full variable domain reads GAGVSQSPSNKVTEKGKDVELRCDPISGHTALYWYRQSLGQGLEFLIYFQGNSAPDKSGLPSDRFSAERTGGSVSTLTIQRTQQEDSAVYLCASSRLAGNNEQFFGPGTRLTVL.

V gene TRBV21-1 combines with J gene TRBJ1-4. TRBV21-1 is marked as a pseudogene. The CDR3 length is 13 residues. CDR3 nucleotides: TGTGCCAGCAGCAAAGTAGGTAAGAGGAAACTGTTTTTT. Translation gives CASSKVGKRKLFF.

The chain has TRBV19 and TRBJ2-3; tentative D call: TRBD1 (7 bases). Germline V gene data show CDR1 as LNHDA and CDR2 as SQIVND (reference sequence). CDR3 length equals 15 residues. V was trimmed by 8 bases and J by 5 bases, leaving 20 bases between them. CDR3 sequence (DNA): TGTGCCAGTCCACCGGGTGGCCAGGGGGGAGATACGCAGTATTTT. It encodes CASPPGGQGGDTQYF. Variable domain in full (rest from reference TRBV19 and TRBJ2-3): DGGITQSPKYLFRKEGQNVTLSCEQNLNHDAMYWYRQDPGQGLRLIYYSQIVNDFQKGDIAEGYSVSREKKESFPLTVTSAQKNPTAFYLCASPPGGQGGDTQYFGPGTRLTVL.

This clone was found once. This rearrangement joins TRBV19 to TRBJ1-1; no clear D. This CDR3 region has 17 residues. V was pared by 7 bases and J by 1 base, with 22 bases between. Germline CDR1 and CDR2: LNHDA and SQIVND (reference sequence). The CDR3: CASTSAPTTNPNTEAFF. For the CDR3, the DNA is TGTGCCAGTACCTCCGCCCCCACGACAAACCCGAACACTGAAGCTTTCTTT.

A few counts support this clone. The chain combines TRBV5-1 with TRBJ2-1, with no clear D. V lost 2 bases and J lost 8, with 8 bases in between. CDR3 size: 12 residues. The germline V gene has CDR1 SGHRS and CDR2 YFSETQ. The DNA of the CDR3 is TGCGCCAGCAGCTTCGAGATCGATGAGCAGTTCTTC. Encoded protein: CASSFEIDEQFF.

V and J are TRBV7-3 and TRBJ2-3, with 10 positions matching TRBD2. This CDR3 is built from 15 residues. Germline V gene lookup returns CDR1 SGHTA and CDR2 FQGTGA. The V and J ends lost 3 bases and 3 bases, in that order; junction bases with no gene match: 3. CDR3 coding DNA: TGTGCCAGCAGCTTTAGCGGGGGGCGGACAGATACGCAGTATTTT. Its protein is CASSFSGGRTDTQYF.

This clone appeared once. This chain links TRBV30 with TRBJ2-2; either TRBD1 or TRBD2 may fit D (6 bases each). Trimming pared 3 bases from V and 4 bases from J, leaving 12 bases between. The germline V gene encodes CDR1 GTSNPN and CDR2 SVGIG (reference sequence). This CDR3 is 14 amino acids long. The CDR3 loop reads CAWRGRGATGELFF. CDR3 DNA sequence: TGTGCCTGGAGGGGAAGGGGGGCCACCGGGGAGCTGTTTTTT.

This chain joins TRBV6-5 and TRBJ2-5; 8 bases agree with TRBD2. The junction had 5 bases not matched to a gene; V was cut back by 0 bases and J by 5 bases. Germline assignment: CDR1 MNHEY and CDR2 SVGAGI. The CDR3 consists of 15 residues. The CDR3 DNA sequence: TGTGCCAGCAGTTACTCGAGCGGGGGTGGGGAGACCCAGTACTTC. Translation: CASSYSSGGGETQYF.

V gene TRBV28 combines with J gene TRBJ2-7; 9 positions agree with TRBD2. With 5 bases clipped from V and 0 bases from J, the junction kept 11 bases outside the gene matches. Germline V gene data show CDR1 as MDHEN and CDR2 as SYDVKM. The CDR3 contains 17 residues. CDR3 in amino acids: CASSERSLSGSSYEQYF. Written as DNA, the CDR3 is TGTGCCAGCAGTGAGAGAAGCCTTAGCGGGAGCTCCTACGAGCAGTACTTC.

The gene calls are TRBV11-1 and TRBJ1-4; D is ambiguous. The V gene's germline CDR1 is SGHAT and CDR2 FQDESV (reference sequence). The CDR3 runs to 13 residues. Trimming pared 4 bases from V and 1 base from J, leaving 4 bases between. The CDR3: CASSSGTNEKLFF. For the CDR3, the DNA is TGTGCCAGCAGCTCCGGAACTAATGAAAAACTGTTTTTT.

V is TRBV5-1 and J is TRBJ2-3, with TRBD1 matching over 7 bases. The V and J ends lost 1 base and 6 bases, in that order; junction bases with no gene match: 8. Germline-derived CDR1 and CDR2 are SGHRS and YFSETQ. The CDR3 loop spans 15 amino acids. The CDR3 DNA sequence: TGCGCCAGCAGCTTGACTATAGGGACAGTGGATACGCAGTATTTT. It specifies CASSLTIGTVDTQYF.

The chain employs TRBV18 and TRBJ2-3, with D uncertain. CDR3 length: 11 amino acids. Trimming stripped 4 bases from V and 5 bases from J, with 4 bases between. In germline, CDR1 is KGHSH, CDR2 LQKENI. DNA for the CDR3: TGTGCCAGCTCACAGATAGATACGCAGTATTTT. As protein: CASSQIDTQYF.

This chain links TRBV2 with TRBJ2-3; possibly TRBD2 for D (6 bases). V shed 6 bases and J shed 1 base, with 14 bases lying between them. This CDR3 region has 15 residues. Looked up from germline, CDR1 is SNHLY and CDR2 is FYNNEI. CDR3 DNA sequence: TGTGCCAGCAGCACACGGAGGGGAGGCACAGATACGCAGTATTTT. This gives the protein CASSTRRGGTDTQYF.

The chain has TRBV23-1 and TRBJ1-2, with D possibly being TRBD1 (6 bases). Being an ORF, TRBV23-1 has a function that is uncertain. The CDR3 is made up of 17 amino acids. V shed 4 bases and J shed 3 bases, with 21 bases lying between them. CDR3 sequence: CASSLSPGRGSDYGYTF. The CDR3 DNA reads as TGCGCCAGCAGTCTGAGCCCCGGCAGGGGATCGGACTATGGCTACACCTTC.

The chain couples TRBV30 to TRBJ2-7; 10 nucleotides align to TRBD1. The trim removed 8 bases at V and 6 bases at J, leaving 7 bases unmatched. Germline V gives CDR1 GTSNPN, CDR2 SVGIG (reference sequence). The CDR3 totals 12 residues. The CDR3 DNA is TGTGCCGGCCTCGACAGGGGGCCCGAGCAGTACTTC. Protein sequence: CAGLDRGPEQYF.

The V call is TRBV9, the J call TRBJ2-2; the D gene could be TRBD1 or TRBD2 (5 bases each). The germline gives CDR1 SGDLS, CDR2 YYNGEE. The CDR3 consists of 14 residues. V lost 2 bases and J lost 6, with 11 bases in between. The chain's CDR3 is CASSVTGGSGELFF. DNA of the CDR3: TGTGCCAGCAGCGTGACTGGGGGATCCGGGGAGCTGTTTTTT.

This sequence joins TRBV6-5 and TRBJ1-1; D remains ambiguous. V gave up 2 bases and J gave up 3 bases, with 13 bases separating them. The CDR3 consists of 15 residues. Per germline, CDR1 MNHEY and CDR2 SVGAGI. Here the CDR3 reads CASSYGRNLYTEAFF. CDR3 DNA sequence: TGTGCCAGCAGTTACGGGCGGAACCTGTACACTGAAGCTTTCTTT.